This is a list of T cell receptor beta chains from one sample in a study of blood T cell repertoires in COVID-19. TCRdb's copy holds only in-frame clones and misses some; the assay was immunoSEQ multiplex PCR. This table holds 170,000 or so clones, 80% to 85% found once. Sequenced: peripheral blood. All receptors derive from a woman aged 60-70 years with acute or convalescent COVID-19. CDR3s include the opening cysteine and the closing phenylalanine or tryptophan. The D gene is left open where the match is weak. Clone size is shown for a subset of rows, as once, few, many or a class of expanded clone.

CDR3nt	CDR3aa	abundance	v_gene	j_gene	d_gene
TGCGCCAGCAGCACCGGGACAGGGTTGTTTGCAGATACGCAGTATTTT	CASSTGTGLFADTQYF	.	TRBV5-1	TRBJ2-3	TRBD1
TGTGCCAGCAGCTCCCAACACTCCTACGAGCAGTACTTC	CASSSQHSYEQYF	.	TRBV7-2	TRBJ2-7	.
TGTGCCAGCAGTTCGCAGGGGTTAGGCATGAACACTGAAGCTTTCTTT	CASSSQGLGMNTEAFF	.	TRBV6-5	TRBJ1-1	.
TGCGCCAGCAGCCAAGATAGCGGGGGACCCAGTCAAGAGACCCAGTACTTC	CASSQDSGGPSQETQYF	.	TRBV4-1	TRBJ2-5	TRBD2
TGTGCCAGCCCCGCGGGGGGGTTATCCTACAATGAGCAGTTCTTC	CASPAGGLSYNEQFF	few	TRBV6-5	TRBJ2-1	TRBD2
TGTGCCAGTAGTACCGTCTTTAGCAATCAGCCCCAGCATTTT	CASSTVFSNQPQHF	.	TRBV19	TRBJ1-5	.
TGTGCCAGCAGTGACGTAGCGGGTTCGGATAGAACCGGGGAGCTGTTTTTT	CASSDVAGSDRTGELFF	.	TRBV6-4	TRBJ2-2	TRBD2
TGTGCCAGCAGCCGGACTAGCGGGGGGGAACAGACCCAGTACTTC	CASSRTSGGEQTQYF	.	TRBV7-9	TRBJ2-5	TRBD2
TGCTCCCGCTCGGGGGTGAGCACAGATACGCAGTATTTT	CSRSGVSTDTQYF	.	TRBV2	TRBJ2-3	.
TGTGCCAGCAGGGTGGCTAATTCACCCCTCCACTTT	CASRVANSPLHF	.	TRBV28	TRBJ1-6	.
TGTGCCAGCAGGCAAACATCGGGGGCCAACGTCCTGACTTTC	CASRQTSGANVLTF	.	TRBV5-4	TRBJ2-6	.
TGCGCCAGCAGCTTGCGTGACAGGGCTTCTAACTATGGCTACACCTTC	CASSLRDRASNYGYTF	.	TRBV5-1	TRBJ1-2	TRBD1
TGTGCCAGCAGCCCCAGCGGGAACACCGGGGAGCTGTTTTTT	CASSPSGNTGELFF	.	TRBV7-3	TRBJ2-2	.
TGCGCCAGCAGCCAAGATCGGGGACAACTAAACACCGGGGAGCTGTTTTTT	CASSQDRGQLNTGELFF	.	TRBV4-3	TRBJ2-2	.
TGCGCCAGCAGCCAAGCCTCGACAGGGGAGATAGGCTCCGGAAACACCATATATTTT	CASSQASTGEIGSGNTIYF	few	TRBV4-3	TRBJ1-3	TRBD1
TGTGCCTGGAGTGAGAGGTATGGCTACACCTTC	CAWSERYGYTF	.	TRBV30	TRBJ1-2	.
TGTGCCAGCAGTTTATCGGTATCTGGGAGAGAAAAACTGTTTTTT	CASSLSVSGREKLFF	.	TRBV27	TRBJ1-4	.
TGTGCCAGCAGCTTGGTTCGGACAGGCGCGAACACCGGGGAGCTGTTTTTT	CASSLVRTGANTGELFF	few	TRBV5-4	TRBJ2-2	TRBD1
TGTGCCAGCAGCGTAGAGGGGGGGATTAATTCACCCCTCCACTTT	CASSVEGGINSPLHF	few	TRBV9	TRBJ1-6	.
TGTGCCAGCAGCCCGAAGGCCACTAGCGGGGGTGCCACAGATACGCAGTATTTT	CASSPKATSGGATDTQYF	.	TRBV7-9	TRBJ2-3	TRBD2
TGTGCCAGCAGCTTAGGCCCTTCGATAGCGGGGGGCGGGCAAGAGACCCAGTACTTC	CASSLGPSIAGGGQETQYF	.	TRBV7-2	TRBJ2-5	TRBD2
TGCGCCAGCAGCCTGACACCGAACACTGAAGCTTTCTTT	CASSLTPNTEAFF	.	TRBV10-2	TRBJ1-1	.